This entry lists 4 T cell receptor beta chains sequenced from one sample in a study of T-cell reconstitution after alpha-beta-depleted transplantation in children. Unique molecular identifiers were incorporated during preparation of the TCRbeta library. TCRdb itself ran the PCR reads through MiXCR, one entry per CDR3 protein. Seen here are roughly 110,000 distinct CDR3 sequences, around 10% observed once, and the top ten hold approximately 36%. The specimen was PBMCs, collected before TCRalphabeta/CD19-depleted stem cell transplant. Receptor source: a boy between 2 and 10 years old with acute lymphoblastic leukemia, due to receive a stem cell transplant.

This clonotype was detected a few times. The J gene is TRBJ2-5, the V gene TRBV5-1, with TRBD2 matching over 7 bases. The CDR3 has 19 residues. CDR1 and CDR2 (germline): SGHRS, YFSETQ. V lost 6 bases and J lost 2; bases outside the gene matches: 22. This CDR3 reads CASTSAGRGQIFTQETQYF. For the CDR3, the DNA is TGCGCCAGCACCTCGGCGGGGAGGGGCCAAATATTCACACAAGAGACCCAGTACTTC.

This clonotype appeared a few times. The CDR3 DNA is TGCAGCCTATGGACAGGGGGGTCAGATACGCAGTATTTT. Protein: CSLWTGGSDTQYF. The chain has TRBV29-1 and TRBJ2-3; TRBD1 aligns across 10 bases. The CDR3 is made up of 13 amino acids. With 8 bases clipped from V and 4 bases from J, the junction kept 6 bases outside the gene matches. Germline V CDR1 and CDR2: SQVTM, ANQGSEA.

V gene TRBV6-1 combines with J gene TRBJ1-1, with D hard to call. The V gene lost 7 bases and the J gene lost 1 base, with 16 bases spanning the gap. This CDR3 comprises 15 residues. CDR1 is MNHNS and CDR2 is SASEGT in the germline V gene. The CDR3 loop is CASKGVNSGNTEAFF. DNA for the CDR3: TGTGCCAGCAAGGGAGTGAATAGCGGGAACACTGAAGCTTTCTTT.

This chain's CDR3 is CASSLDGFAKNIQYF. The CDR3 bases are TGCGCCAGCAGCTTGGATGGATTTGCCAAAAACATTCAGTACTTC. J is TRBJ2-4 and V is TRBV5-1; D call uncertain. The germline V and J ends were trimmed by 0 bases and 1 base, with 8 bases remaining between them. This CDR3 is 15 amino acids long. CDR1 and CDR2 (germline): SGHRS, YFSETQ.